The following is a T cell receptor (beta chain) sequence with its context. The sample is drawn from a study of blood T cell repertoires in COVID-19. CDR3 length equals 14 residues. The ends lost 2 bases at V and 6 bases at J; junction bases unmatched: 4. Germline lookup yields CDR1 SQVTM and CDR2 ANQGSEA. The assay was immunoSEQ multiplex PCR, and TCRdb's table has in-frame clones only and misses some. Among about 140,000 clones, approximately 80% were seen once, and the ten largest hold about 1.5%. In terms of age and location, participants ranged from roughly 18 to 95 years and lived in about two dozen US areas.

The sample taken for sequencing was PBMCs or T cells enriched from blood (not recorded which). The chain carries TRBV29-1 and TRBJ2-2, with 9 bases that match TRBD2. The receptor comes from a woman younger than 35 who had been exposed to COVID-19. The CDR3 nucleotides are TGCAGCGTTGAACCATTAGCGGGAGCCGGGGAGCTGTTTTTT. The encoded protein is CSVEPLAGAGELFF.